The T cell receptor (beta chain) described here comes from a study of breast tumors, draining lymph nodes, adjacent tissues. General study results and limits: Data only fit, rather than demonstrated, lymph node origin of most tumor T cells. Tumors had less TCR diversity than lymph nodes, more than nontumor tissue. Findings are consistent with lymph node origin and intratumoral expansion of most tumor T cells.

One entry per CDR3 protein, called by TCRdb with MiXCR from the multiplex PCR reads. The sample holds approximately 230,000 distinct CDR3 sequences, roughly a third seen once. At least ten counts were recorded for this clonotype. Its target is not known. The lymph nodes were axillary draining lymph nodes from breast cancer patients. Germline V gene data show CDR1 as SGHTS and CDR2 as YDEGEE. CDR3 size: 12 residues. V gave up 4 bases and J gave up 7 bases, with 6 bases separating them. The receptor's source is a female donor with breast cancer. Some clones in this sample may be carry-over from other donors' samples. Sequenced material: axillary lymph node tissue. The V gene is TRBV5-8, the J gene TRBJ1-6; D ambiguous. The DNA for the CDR3 is TGTGCCAGCAGCCTGACGAATTCACCCCTCCACTTT. This translates into CASSLTNSPLHF.